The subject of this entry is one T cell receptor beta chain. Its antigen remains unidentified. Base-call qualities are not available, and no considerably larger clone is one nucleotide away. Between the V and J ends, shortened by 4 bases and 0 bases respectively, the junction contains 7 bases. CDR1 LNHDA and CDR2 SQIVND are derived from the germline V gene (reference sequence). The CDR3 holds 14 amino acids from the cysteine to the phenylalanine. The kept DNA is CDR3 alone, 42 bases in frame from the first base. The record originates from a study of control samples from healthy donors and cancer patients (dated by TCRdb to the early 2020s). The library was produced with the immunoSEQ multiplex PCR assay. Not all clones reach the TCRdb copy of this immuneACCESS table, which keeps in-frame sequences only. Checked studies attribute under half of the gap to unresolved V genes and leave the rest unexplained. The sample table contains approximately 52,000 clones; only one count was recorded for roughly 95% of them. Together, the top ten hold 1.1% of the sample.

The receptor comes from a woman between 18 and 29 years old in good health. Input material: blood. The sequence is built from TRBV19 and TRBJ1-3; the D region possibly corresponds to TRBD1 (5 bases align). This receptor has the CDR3 CASSTGGSGNTIYF. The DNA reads TGTGCCAGTAGTACCGGGGGCTCTGGAAACACCATATATTTT.